The T cell receptor (beta chain) under discussion was sequenced for a study of blood T cell repertoires in COVID-19. The wider study: PBMCs, B-cell-depleted T cells, or T cells were the source of the cDNA or gDNA that made up the material.

This table comes from immunoSEQ multiplex PCR, and its TCRdb copy is limited to in-frame clones, with some not included. The profile covers about 130,000 clones, with approximately 78% appearing a single time and over 9.5% taken by the ten largest. The trim removed 6 bases at V and 2 bases at J, leaving 8 bases unmatched. This CDR3 spans 15 amino acids. Germline loops: CDR1 SEHNR, CDR2 FQNEAQ (reference sequence). The TCR sequence derives from a man between 60 and 75 years old who had recovered from COVID-19. The sample comprised peripheral blood. This rearrangement joins TRBV7-9 to TRBJ2-3; 7 bases align to TRBD2. CDR3 DNA sequence: TGTGCCAGCAGTAAACTAGCGCTATCCACAGATACGCAGTATTTT. This gives the protein CASSKLALSTDTQYF.